This T cell receptor (beta chain) appears in the sequencing data of a study of T cell repertoires in cytomegalovirus infection. The wider study: Evidence of both CMV infection and a matching HLA type came from public TCR beta signatures. General study points: Predominance within the ex vivo response was attributable to HLA-C-restricted CMV-specific TCR beta clonotypes. Carriers of CMV and the relevant HLA type were discriminated by public TCR beta frequency.

About this clonotype: What it recognizes is unknown.

The junction had 19 bases not matched to a gene; V was cut back by 5 bases and J by 3 bases. The CDR3 sequence is 19 residues long. Germline V gene sequence: CDR1 SEHNR, CDR2 FQNEAQ (reference sequence). TCRdb re-analysed the reads in MiXCR, keeping a single row per CDR3 protein. This sample yields about a million distinct CDR3 sequences, of which around a third are seen a single time; roughly 13% belongs to the top ten. The source material was cultured CD8+ T cells from PBMCs, sampled from culture after CMV antigen stimulation. This clonotype originated in a human donor in good health (CMV status not recorded). Some clones in this sample may be carry-over from other donors' samples. This chain joins TRBV7-9 and TRBJ2-3; TRBD1 agrees at 8 bases. DNA of the CDR3: TGTGCCAGCAGCGCAGGACAGGGCCCCGACGGGGGATCTACAGATACGCAGTATTTT. It yields the protein CASSAGQGPDGGSTDTQYF.